This T cell receptor (beta chain) is drawn from a study of T cells in tumors after PD-1 blockade. Study details: No patient had prior checkpoint blockade, systemic immunosuppression, or radiotherapy within 4 weeks. Mean per tumor sample: 25,000 to 30,000 templates (554-99,264), more than 5,000 unique clonotypes.

Assay: immunoSEQ multiplex PCR; the TCRdb copy retains only in-frame clones and omits some. There are more than 6,500 clones in the sample; 55% to 70% occur only once, and about 9% lies in the top ten. Site-matched primary tumor biopsies were taken before and after PD-1 blockade. Whole-study findings and limits: Blood contained 40% to 50% of the tumor's TCR clonotypes.

Comments on this clone: Its antigen is unknown.

Germline V gene data show CDR1 as LNHDA and CDR2 as SQIVND (reference sequence). Trimming cost V 6 bases and J 7 bases, with 16 bases left between them. The CDR3 runs 13 residues. The sequences come from tumor tissue, collected after anti-PD-1 treatment. This receptor was taken from a human donor with basal cell carcinoma. The gene calls are TRBV19 and TRBJ2-7; D is possibly TRBD2 (5 bases). CDR3 DNA: TGTGCCAGTAGCCAGGACTCCTTTAGAGAGCAGTACTTC. The encoded protein is CASSQDSFREQYF. Using reference TRBV19 and TRBJ2-7 for the parts outside the CDR3, the full variable domain is DGGITQSPKYLFRKEGQNVTLSCEQNLNHDAMYWYRQDPGQGLRLIYYSQIVNDFQKGDIAEGYSVSREKKESFPLTVTSAQKNPTAFYLCASSQDSFREQYFGPGTRLTVT.